A selection of T cell receptor beta chains follows, all from one sample in a study of Tregs in tolerant kidney transplant recipients. TCRdb's table, derived via immunoSEQ multiplex PCR, lists solely in-frame clones and lacks some. Of under 45,000 clones listed, less than 97% are singletons. No antigen has been identified for these receptors. Sequences were obtained from Tregs from blood cultured with allogeneic cells. The source is a human donor in good health. Each CDR3 is given with its conserved first and last residue. D genes are given only for firm matches. Only some rows state a clone size, as once, few, many or a class for expanded clones.

D gene: TRBD1; clone size: once; J gene: TRBJ2-7; V gene: TRBV18; CDR3 DNA: TGTGCCAGCTCACCAGGGACAGGCCAAAGCTCCTACGAGCAGTACTTC; CDR3 protein: CASSPGTGQSSYEQYF
D gene: .; clone size: .; J gene: TRBJ1-2; V gene: TRBV18; CDR3 DNA: TGTGCCAGCTCGCCAATCTATGGCTACACCTTC; CDR3 protein: CASSPIYGYTF
D gene: TRBD1; clone size: .; J gene: TRBJ2-1; V gene: TRBV29-1; CDR3 DNA: TGCAGCGTTGAAGTAGGGACAGCTGGGTCCTACAATGAGCAGTTCTTC; CDR3 protein: CSVEVGTAGSYNEQFF
D gene: .; clone size: .; J gene: TRBJ2-7; V gene: TRBV6-5; CDR3 DNA: TGTGCCAGCAGTTATCTTGGGGCGGTTTTCTTC; CDR3 protein: CASSYLGAVFF
D gene: .; clone size: .; J gene: TRBJ1-1; V gene: TRBV4-1; CDR3 DNA: TGCGCCAGCAGCCAATCCCGGGTCTTGGAAGCTTTCTTT; CDR3 protein: CASSQSRVLEAFF
D gene: TRBD1; clone size: .; J gene: TRBJ2-7; V gene: TRBV5-1; CDR3 DNA: TGCGCCAGCAGCTTTGCAGGGGGCTACGAGCAGTACTTC; CDR3 protein: CASSFAGGYEQYF
D gene: .; clone size: .; J gene: TRBJ1-5; V gene: TRBV6-6; CDR3 DNA: TGTGCCAGCAGTTACTCAGGGGATCAGCCCCAGCATTTT; CDR3 protein: CASSYSGDQPQHF
D gene: .; clone size: .; J gene: TRBJ1-3; V gene: TRBV5-1; CDR3 DNA: TGCGCCAGCAGCACGGCTAGCTCTGGAAACACCATATATTTT; CDR3 protein: CASSTASSGNTIYF
D gene: .; clone size: .; J gene: TRBJ1-4; V gene: TRBV6-5; CDR3 DNA: TGTGCCAGCAGTCGCAGACCCGGAACTAATGAAAAACTGTTTTTT; CDR3 protein: CASSRRPGTNEKLFF
D gene: .; clone size: .; J gene: TRBJ1-3; V gene: TRBV18; CDR3 DNA: TGTGCCAGCTCACCACAGGGGAATTTTGGAAACACCATATATTTT; CDR3 protein: CASSPQGNFGNTIYF
D gene: TRBD1; clone size: .; J gene: TRBJ2-5; V gene: TRBV7-2; CDR3 DNA: TGTGCCAGCAGCCCCGGGGGACAGGGCCAGACCCAGTACTTC; CDR3 protein: CASSPGGQGQTQYF
D gene: .; clone size: .; J gene: TRBJ2-5; V gene: TRBV30; CDR3 DNA: TGTGCCTGGAGTGTACCGCAGACCCAGTACTTC; CDR3 protein: CAWSVPQTQYF
D gene: .; clone size: .; J gene: TRBJ2-6; V gene: TRBV5-4; CDR3 DNA: TGTGCCAGCAGCTTCCTAGGGGGCTCTGGGGCCAACGTCCTGACTTTC; CDR3 protein: CASSFLGGSGANVLTF
D gene: TRBD1; clone size: .; J gene: TRBJ2-7; V gene: TRBV29-1; CDR3 DNA: TGCAGCGTTTTGGACAGGACCACCTACGAGCAGTACTTC; CDR3 protein: CSVLDRTTYEQYF
D gene: .; clone size: once; J gene: TRBJ1-6; V gene: TRBV6-5; CDR3 DNA: TGTGCCAGCAGGGGATTTGTGGGGCTAGGTTCACCCCTCCACTTT; CDR3 protein: CASRGFVGLGSPLHF
D gene: .; clone size: .; J gene: TRBJ1-3; V gene: TRBV19; CDR3 DNA: TGTGCCAGTAGATATGACAGGAAATCTGGAAACACCATATATTTT; CDR3 protein: CASRYDRKSGNTIYF
D gene: .; clone size: .; J gene: TRBJ1-5; V gene: TRBV11-2; CDR3 DNA: TGTGCCAGCAGCTCTACAGGGAATCAGCCCCAGCATTTT; CDR3 protein: CASSSTGNQPQHF
D gene: .; clone size: .; J gene: TRBJ2-7; V gene: TRBV15; CDR3 DNA: TGTGCCACCAGCTCCCGAGCCTACTACGAGCAGTACTTC; CDR3 protein: CATSSRAYYEQYF
D gene: .; clone size: .; J gene: TRBJ2-1; V gene: TRBV6-1; CDR3 DNA: TGTGCCAGCAGCCGACTTCTTGACAATGAGCAGTTCTTC; CDR3 protein: CASSRLLDNEQFF
D gene: .; clone size: .; J gene: TRBJ1-2; V gene: TRBV6-5; CDR3 DNA: TGTGCCAGCAGGGCGAGGGGAACTAACTATGGCTACACCTTC; CDR3 protein: CASRARGTNYGYTF
D gene: .; clone size: .; J gene: TRBJ2-7; V gene: TRBV18; CDR3 DNA: TGTGCCAGCTCATCCTCCGGGACACCAATTACCTACGAGCAGTACTTC; CDR3 protein: CASSSSGTPITYEQYF
D gene: .; clone size: once; J gene: TRBJ2-2; V gene: TRBV19; CDR3 DNA: TGTGCCAGTGCCCTCATGGGTACCGGGGAGCTGTTTTTT; CDR3 protein: CASALMGTGELFF
D gene: TRBD2; clone size: .; J gene: TRBJ2-3; V gene: TRBV5-4; CDR3 DNA: TGTGCCAGCAGCTTGCGACTAGCGGCAAGCACAGATACGCAGTATTTT; CDR3 protein: CASSLRLAASTDTQYF
D gene: TRBD1; clone size: .; J gene: TRBJ1-4; V gene: TRBV5-5; CDR3 DNA: TGTGCCAGCAGCTCCGGGACAGGGCTTGAAAAACTGTTTTTT; CDR3 protein: CASSSGTGLEKLFF
D gene: TRBD1; clone size: .; J gene: TRBJ2-7; V gene: TRBV5-1; CDR3 DNA: TGCGCCAGCAGCGTCGGGACAGGGGGCTACGAGCAGTACTTC; CDR3 protein: CASSVGTGGYEQYF
D gene: .; clone size: once; J gene: TRBJ1-2; V gene: TRBV2; CDR3 DNA: TGTGCCAGCGCAGGTGCCAACTATGGCTACACCTTC; CDR3 protein: CASAGANYGYTF
D gene: .; clone size: once; J gene: TRBJ1-6; V gene: TRBV30; CDR3 DNA: TGTGCTAGGACATCAGGGCCTAATTCACCCCTCCACTTT; CDR3 protein: CARTSGPNSPLHF
D gene: .; clone size: .; J gene: TRBJ2-7; V gene: TRBV5-1; CDR3 DNA: TGCGCCAGCAGCGGCATCACCTACGAGCAGTACTTC; CDR3 protein: CASSGITYEQYF
D gene: .; clone size: few; J gene: TRBJ2-3; V gene: TRBV5-1; CDR3 DNA: TGCGCCAGCAGCTTCCAAGGTATTAGCCTGAGCACAGATACGCAGTATTTT; CDR3 protein: CASSFQGISLSTDTQYF
D gene: .; clone size: .; J gene: TRBJ2-5; V gene: TRBV4-1; CDR3 DNA: TGCGCCAGCAGCCCCCAGGGAATCAGGGGCGGTAGGGAGACCCAGTACTTC; CDR3 protein: CASSPQGIRGGRETQYF
D gene: TRBD1; clone size: .; J gene: TRBJ2-2; V gene: TRBV7-9; CDR3 DNA: TGTGCCAGCAGCGCCGGCAGGGGGACAACCGGGGAGCTGTTTTTT; CDR3 protein: CASSAGRGTTGELFF
D gene: TRBD2; clone size: .; J gene: TRBJ2-1; V gene: TRBV5-4; CDR3 DNA: TGTGCCAGCAGCGTGGGACTAGCGGCGGACAATGAGCAGTTCTTC; CDR3 protein: CASSVGLAADNEQFF
D gene: .; clone size: .; J gene: TRBJ1-5; V gene: TRBV9; CDR3 DNA: TGTGCCAGCAGCCCTGGGACTTCCAGAGCTCAGCCCCAGCATTTT; CDR3 protein: CASSPGTSRAQPQHF
D gene: .; clone size: .; J gene: TRBJ2-5; V gene: TRBV5-1; CDR3 DNA: TGCGCCAGCAGCTTGGGGTCACTCGTTAGGGAGACCCAGTACTTC; CDR3 protein: CASSLGSLVRETQYF
D gene: .; clone size: .; J gene: TRBJ1-2; V gene: TRBV18; CDR3 DNA: TGTGCCAGCTCACCAGGGTTGTATGGCTACACCTTC; CDR3 protein: CASSPGLYGYTF
D gene: .; clone size: .; J gene: TRBJ2-3; V gene: TRBV6-5; CDR3 DNA: TGTGCCAGCAGACCTTCGGGGGCGGCAGATACGCAGTATTTT; CDR3 protein: CASRPSGAADTQYF
D gene: .; clone size: .; J gene: TRBJ2-5; V gene: TRBV6-4; CDR3 DNA: TGTGCCAGCAGTGACCCGGCCAGGGCGGGGAAGGGAGAGACCCAGTACTTC; CDR3 protein: CASSDPARAGKGETQYF
D gene: .; clone size: .; J gene: TRBJ1-6; V gene: TRBV5-1; CDR3 DNA: TGCGCCAGCAGCTTGCGTTCGGATTCACCCCTCCACTTT; CDR3 protein: CASSLRSDSPLHF
D gene: .; clone size: .; J gene: TRBJ2-1; V gene: TRBV5-6; CDR3 DNA: TGTGCCAGCAGCTTGGTTCAGGCCTACAATGAGCAGTTCTTC; CDR3 protein: CASSLVQAYNEQFF
D gene: .; clone size: once; J gene: TRBJ1-2; V gene: TRBV2; CDR3 DNA: TGTGCCAGCAAAGCTAACTATGGCTACACCTTC; CDR3 protein: CASKANYGYTF
D gene: .; clone size: once; J gene: TRBJ2-2; V gene: TRBV7-9; CDR3 DNA: TGTGCCAGCAGCTTAGTTGTCCCCACCGGGGAGCTGTTTTTT; CDR3 protein: CASSLVVPTGELFF
D gene: .; clone size: .; J gene: TRBJ1-1; V gene: TRBV19; CDR3 DNA: TGTGCCAGTAGTAGGCGCATAAACACTGAAGCTTTCTTT; CDR3 protein: CASSRRINTEAFF
D gene: TRBD1; clone size: .; J gene: TRBJ1-2; V gene: TRBV7-9; CDR3 DNA: TGTGCCAGCAGCTTAGGTACCGGGACAGAACTATTAAACTATGGCTACACCTTC; CDR3 protein: CASSLGTGTELLNYGYTF
D gene: TRBD1; clone size: .; J gene: TRBJ1-1; V gene: TRBV6-1; CDR3 DNA: TGTGCCAGCAAAGGGGACAGGGTAATCGGTGAAGCTTTCTTT; CDR3 protein: CASKGDRVIGEAFF
D gene: .; clone size: .; J gene: TRBJ1-2; V gene: TRBV6-5; CDR3 DNA: TGTGCCAGCAGCCCCACCGGGGATGGCTACACCTTC; CDR3 protein: CASSPTGDGYTF
D gene: TRBD1; clone size: .; J gene: TRBJ1-4; V gene: TRBV5-1; CDR3 DNA: TGCGCCAGCAGCTTCGGGACAGGGATAAATGAAAAACTGTTTTTT; CDR3 protein: CASSFGTGINEKLFF
D gene: TRBD2; clone size: .; J gene: TRBJ2-5; V gene: TRBV18; CDR3 DNA: TGTGCCAGCTCAGCCTCACTACTAGCGGGGTACCAAGAGACCCAGTACTTC; CDR3 protein: CASSASLLAGYQETQYF
D gene: .; clone size: .; J gene: TRBJ2-7; V gene: TRBV20-1; CDR3 DNA: TGCAGTGCACCGACTTCCTACGAGCAGTACTTC; CDR3 protein: CSAPTSYEQYF
D gene: TRBD2; clone size: .; J gene: TRBJ2-3; V gene: TRBV4-1; CDR3 DNA: TGCGCCAGCAGCCCACTAGCGGCTTTAAGGGATACGCAGTATTTT; CDR3 protein: CASSPLAALRDTQYF
D gene: TRBD2; clone size: .; J gene: TRBJ2-1; V gene: TRBV7-6; CDR3 DNA: TGTGCCAGCACCTTGGGGGGGAACAATGAGCAGTTCTTC; CDR3 protein: CASTLGGNNEQFF
D gene: .; clone size: .; J gene: TRBJ2-4; V gene: TRBV11-2; CDR3 DNA: TGTGCCAGCAGCTTAGGCCCGGCGGGGGCTAAAAACATTCAGTACTTC; CDR3 protein: CASSLGPAGAKNIQYF
D gene: TRBD2; clone size: once; J gene: TRBJ2-1; V gene: TRBV11-2; CDR3 DNA: TGTGCCAGCAGCCGGACGTTAGCGGGAGAACTTTCTGAGCAGTTCTTC; CDR3 protein: CASSRTLAGELSEQFF
D gene: .; clone size: .; J gene: TRBJ2-1; V gene: TRBV29-1; CDR3 DNA: TGCAGCGTTGAGACTAGCAGGGGTGGGCGGGACCGGAGCTCCTACAATGAGCAGTTCTTC; CDR3 protein: CSVETSRGGRDRSSYNEQFF
D gene: TRBD2; clone size: .; J gene: TRBJ2-3; V gene: TRBV18; CDR3 DNA: TGTGCCAGCTCAACCGGGACTAGCGGGAGAAATACGCAGTATTTT; CDR3 protein: CASSTGTSGRNTQYF
D gene: .; clone size: few; J gene: TRBJ1-1; V gene: TRBV5-1; CDR3 DNA: TGCGCCAGCAGCTTACGGGGTTGGGACACTGAAGCTTTCTTT; CDR3 protein: CASSLRGWDTEAFF
D gene: .; clone size: once; J gene: TRBJ2-2; V gene: TRBV5-1; CDR3 DNA: TGCGCCAGCAGCTTGGTCGGCGGATGGGAAGCGAACACCGGGGAGCTGTTTTTT; CDR3 protein: CASSLVGGWEANTGELFF
D gene: .; clone size: .; J gene: TRBJ2-7; V gene: TRBV5-1; CDR3 DNA: TGCGCCAGCAGCTTGGCTTTCTCCTACGAGCAGTACTTC; CDR3 protein: CASSLAFSYEQYF
D gene: .; clone size: .; J gene: TRBJ1-2; V gene: TRBV5-6; CDR3 DNA: TGTGCCAGCAGCTTGTCCCAGGCGGGAGGCTACACCTTC; CDR3 protein: CASSLSQAGGYTF
D gene: .; clone size: .; J gene: TRBJ1-2; V gene: TRBV29-1; CDR3 DNA: TGCAGCGTTTCCCCTTATAACTATGGCTACACCTTC; CDR3 protein: CSVSPYNYGYTF
D gene: TRBD1; clone size: .; J gene: TRBJ1-5; V gene: TRBV7-9; CDR3 DNA: TGTGCCAGCAGCTTATTCCTCACGGGACAGGGTATAGAGCCCCAGCATTTT; CDR3 protein: CASSLFLTGQGIEPQHF